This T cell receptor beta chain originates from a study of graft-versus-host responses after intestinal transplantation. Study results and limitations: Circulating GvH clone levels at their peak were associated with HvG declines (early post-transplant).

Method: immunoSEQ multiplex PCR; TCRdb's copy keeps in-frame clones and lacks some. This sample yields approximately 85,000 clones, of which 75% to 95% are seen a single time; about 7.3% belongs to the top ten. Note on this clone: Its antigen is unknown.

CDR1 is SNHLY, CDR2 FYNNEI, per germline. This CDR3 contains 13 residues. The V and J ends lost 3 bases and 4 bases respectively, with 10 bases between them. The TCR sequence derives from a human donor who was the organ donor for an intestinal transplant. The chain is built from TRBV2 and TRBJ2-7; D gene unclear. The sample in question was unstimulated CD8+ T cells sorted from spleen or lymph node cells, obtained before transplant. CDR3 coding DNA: TGTGCCAGCAGTGAGGCGGCTGCTTACGAGCAGTACTTC. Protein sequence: CASSEAAAYEQYF.